The 9 T cell receptor beta chains below were found in one sample sequenced in a study of cytomegalovirus exposure and HLA in healthy donors. Here immunoSEQ multiplex PCR was the method, and the copy in TCRdb shows in-frame clones only, minus some. The sample holds 150,000 or so clones, around 84% seen once. The sample consisted of PBMCs. Every receptor here comes from a human donor in good health.

This chain uses TRBV19 with TRBJ1-5; 11 nucleotides align to TRBD1. V trimming: 5 bases; J trimming: 3 bases; junction bases outside the gene matches: 6. Germline-derived CDR1 and CDR2 are LNHDA and SQIVND (reference sequence). The CDR3 covers 16 residues. CDR3 bases: TGTGCCAGTAGTGCCCGGGACAGGGGGGACAATCAGCCCCAGCATTTT. Protein product: CASSARDRGDNQPQHF. The full variable domain, its missing parts supplied by reference TRBV19 and TRBJ1-5, is DGGITQSPKYLFRKEGQNVTLSCEQNLNHDAMYWYRQDPGQGLRLIYYSQIVNDFQKGDIAEGYSVSREKKESFPLTVTSAQKNPTAFYLCASSARDRGDNQPQHFGDGTRLSIL.

This clone was recorded only once. The rearrangement links TRBV2 to TRBJ2-7; D not certain. V was clipped by 6 bases and J by 0 bases, with 6 bases between them. CDR1 and CDR2 (germline): SNHLY, FYNNEI. This CDR3 has 12 amino acids. The CDR3 is CASSFSSYEQYF. For the CDR3, the DNA is TGTGCCAGCAGCTTTAGCTCCTACGAGCAGTACTTC. The whole variable domain, filled in from reference TRBV2 and TRBJ2-7, reads EPEVTQTPSHQVTQMGQEVILRCVPISNHLYFYWYRQILGQKVEFLVSFYNNEISEKSEIFDDQFSVERPDGSNFTLKIRSTKLEDSAMYFCASSFSSYEQYFGPGTRLTVT.

CDR3 sequence: CASSSGQGVYEQYF. In DNA, the CDR3 is TGTGCCAGCAGTTCTGGACAGGGGGTCTACGAGCAGTACTTC. This rearrangement joins TRBV6-1 to TRBJ2-7; 10 nucleotides agree with TRBD1. There are 14 residues in the CDR3. Trimming at V came to 5 bases and at J to 3 bases, leaving 4 bases not matched to a gene. Germline assignment: CDR1 MNHNS and CDR2 SASEGT.

The chain links TRBV21-1 to TRBJ1-2. TRBV21-1 is given as a pseudogene. This CDR3 is built from 13 residues. DNA for the CDR3: TGTGCCAGCAGCCCTGTTGGGTTGCGGGGCTACACCTTC. Translation: CASSPVGLRGYTF.

J is TRBJ2-1 and V is TRBV2, with 11 bases fitting TRBD1. Unmatched junction bases numbered 3, after V lost 1 base and J lost 4 bases. The V gene's germline CDR1 is SNHLY and CDR2 FYNNEI. This CDR3 region has 16 residues. CDR3 residues: CASSEVGTGGYNEQFF. In nucleotides, the CDR3 is TGTGCCAGCAGTGAAGTGGGGACAGGGGGTTACAATGAGCAGTTCTTC.

The J gene is TRBJ1-4, the V gene TRBV28; perhaps TRBD1 as D (5 bases). V lost 11 bases, J lost 7 bases, and 11 bases lay in between. The germline CDR1 and CDR2 sequences are MDHEN and SYDVKM. The CDR3 is 11 residues long. CDR3 in amino acids: CAAGYVEKLFF. The CDR3 region has the DNA TGTGCCGCAGGGTATGTTGAAAAACTGTTTTTT.

CDR3 amino acids: CASRLTGGREQFF. The DNA of the CDR3 is TGTGCCAGCAGACTCACAGGGGGCCGTGAGCAGTTCTTC. The chain recombines TRBV7-3 with TRBJ2-1; 9 bases map to TRBD1. V lost 6 bases, J lost 9 bases, and 6 bases stayed unmatched. Germline lookup yields CDR1 SGHTA and CDR2 FQGTGA. This CDR3 region has 13 residues.

The rearrangement uses TRBV2 and TRBJ1-5; D is perhaps TRBD1 (6 bases). This CDR3 has 15 amino acids. CDR1 and CDR2 (germline): SNHLY, FYNNEI. V was pared by 3 bases and J by 4 bases, with 13 bases between. The CDR3 reads CASSDGGRGNQPQHF. The CDR3 DNA sequence: TGTGCCAGCAGTGACGGGGGGCGCGGGAATCAGCCCCAGCATTTT.

The sample holds one count of this clone. The chain employs TRBV20-1 and TRBJ1-1; a possible D gene is TRBD1 (5 bases). The ends were cut back, 3 bases at V and 11 bases at J, with 13 bases in the middle. This CDR3 has 11 amino acids. Germline V gene data show CDR1 as DFQATT and CDR2 as SNEGSKA (reference sequence). DNA for the CDR3: TGCAGTGCTAGCAACACTGGGACTGCTTTCTTT. This sequence encodes CSASNTGTAFF.